This T cell receptor beta chain was profiled in a study of T cells in Graves' hyperthyroidism and ophthalmopathy. Study-level findings and limits: Most clonotypes expanded in the thyroid (above 0.001) were also present in blood.

A note on this clonotype: The antigen is undetermined.

The TCR beta CDR3 regions underwent amplification using RNA transcripts as the source. A set of HTBI primers served as the primers for a first-round RT-PCR of the TCR CDR3. TCRdb processed the multiplex PCR reads anew with MiXCR; each CDR3 protein has one entry. The data show around 270,000 distinct CDR3 sequences, approximately 18% seen once. The CDR3 has 15 residues. CDR1 is SGHVS and CDR2 is FNYEAQ in the germline V gene. Losses at the gene ends were 4 bases for V and 7 bases for J; bases not matched to a gene: 12. This clonotype originated in a man aged 50 to 59 with Graves' ophthalmopathy. The sequenced material came from blood. V usage is TRBV7-6 and J usage is TRBJ2-7; 8 bases agree with TRBD1. The CDR3 protein is CASSSGAGGMREQYF. Written as DNA, the CDR3 is TGTGCCAGCAGCTCCGGGGCAGGGGGCATGAGGGAGCAGTACTTC.